The rows below give T cell receptor beta chains drawn from one sample of a study of T-cell memory formation after mild COVID-19. Using its own MiXCR run on the 5' RACE reads, TCRdb lists one record per CDR3 protein. The sample lists 500,000 to 600,000 distinct CDR3 sequences, roughly 18% occurring once. Input material: PBMCs or a T cell subset sorted from them (not recorded which). The receptors shown here come from an adult woman who had mild COVID-19 (a few samples of this study predate the infection). Cell type and time point are not known. The CDR3 runs from the conserved cysteine through the conserved F or W. D genes are given only for firm matches. Clone size appears in some rows only: once, few, many, or a class for an expanded clone.

>TRBV4-2|TRBJ2-7|few|-
CASSQDIEGFPYEQYF
TGTGCCAGCAGCCAAGATATCGAGGGTTTCCCCTACGAGCAGTACTTC
>TRBV24-1|TRBJ2-3|few|-
CATSEAGLFTDTQYF
TGTGCCACCAGTGAGGCAGGGCTATTCACAGATACGCAGTATTTT
>TRBV2|TRBJ2-3|-|-
CASRQADTQYF
TGTGCCAGCAGGCAGGCAGATACGCAGTATTTT
>TRBV6-1|TRBJ2-1|-|TRBD2
CASRGIASGTTYNEQFF
TGTGCCAGCAGAGGAATTGCCAGCGGGACGACCTACAATGAGCAGTTCTTC
>TRBV5-5|TRBJ1-2|-|-
CASSLNADSYGYTF
TGTGCCAGCAGCTTAAACGCGGACAGTTATGGCTACACCTTC
>TRBV12-3/TRBV12-4|TRBJ2-3|-|-
CASRSGFPSTDTQYF
TGTGCCAGCCGTTCAGGGTTTCCGAGCACAGATACGCAGTATTTT
>TRBV12-3/TRBV12-4|TRBJ1-5|many|TRBD1
CASKRGQGGQPQHF
TGTGCCAGCAAGCGTGGACAGGGCGGTCAGCCCCAGCATTTT
>TRBV6-1|TRBJ2-2|few|TRBD1
CASSPWGQITGELFF
TGTGCCAGCAGTCCGTGGGGACAGATCACCGGGGAGCTGTTTTTT
>TRBV6-6|TRBJ1-2|-|-
CASSYDSRGYTF
TGTGCCAGCAGTTACGACAGTCGTGGCTACACCTTC
>TRBV5-5|TRBJ2-7|few|-
CASRRDGDYEQYF
TGTGCCAGCAGACGGGACGGAGACTACGAGCAGTACTTC
>TRBV12-3/TRBV12-4|TRBJ2-1|-|TRBD2
CASSSYLAGGRNEQFF
TGTGCCAGCAGTTCCTATCTAGCGGGGGGCCGCAATGAGCAGTTCTTC
>TRBV3-1|TRBJ1-5|-|-
CASSQGAASNQPQHF
TGTGCCAGCAGCCAAGGGGCGGCTAGCAATCAGCCCCAGCATTTT
>TRBV7-2|TRBJ2-2|few|-
CASSLGQGLFGELFF
TGTGCCAGCAGCTTAGGCCAGGGGTTGTTCGGGGAGCTGTTTTTT
>TRBV6-5|TRBJ2-2|-|TRBD2
CASSFEAGLNTGELFF
TGTGCCAGCAGTTTCGAAGCGGGACTGAACACCGGGGAGCTGTTTTTT
>TRBV29-1|TRBJ2-7|-|-
CSVHGFNEQYF
TGCAGCGTTCACGGGTTCAACGAGCAGTACTTC
>TRBV5-1|TRBJ2-1|-|-
CASSLRQGEDNEQFF
TGCGCCAGCAGCTTGAGGCAGGGGGAGGACAATGAGCAGTTCTTC
>TRBV12-3/TRBV12-4|TRBJ2-2|-|-
CASKAITGELFF
TGTGCCAGCAAAGCAATCACCGGGGAGCTGTTTTTT
>TRBV7-2|TRBJ1-2|few|TRBD1
CASSVWDRQLGGYTF
TGTGCCAGCAGCGTTTGGGACAGACAGCTCGGGGGCTACACCTTC
>TRBV6-1|TRBJ2-3|few|TRBD2
CASSEVAGALTDTQYF
TGTGCCAGCAGTGAAGTAGCGGGCGCCCTCACAGATACGCAGTATTTT
>TRBV3-1|TRBJ1-1|few|-
CASSQESQITTEAFF
TGTGCCAGCAGCCAAGAATCTCAGATTACCACTGAAGCTTTCTTT
>TRBV5-6|TRBJ1-6|few|TRBD1
CASSQDREHTRSYNSPLHF
TGTGCCAGCAGTCAAGACAGGGAGCATACTAGGTCCTATAATTCACCCCTCCACTTT
>TRBV5-1|TRBJ2-5|-|-
CASSQGFYQETQYF
TGCGCCAGCAGTCAGGGCTTTTACCAAGAGACCCAGTACTTC
>TRBV2|TRBJ2-7|few|TRBD2
CASRTSDIYEQYF
TGTGCCAGCCGGACTAGCGATATCTACGAGCAGTACTTC
>TRBV6-1|TRBJ2-7|-|-
CASSDTGFAYEQYF
TGTGCCAGCTCCGACACGGGGTTTGCCTACGAGCAGTACTTC
>TRBV5-1|TRBJ1-1|few|-
CASSLAGIDTEAFF
TGCGCCAGCAGCTTGGCAGGGATCGACACTGAAGCTTTCTTT
>TRBV9|TRBJ2-7|few|-
CASSVGSSDYEQYF
TGTGCCAGCAGCGTAGGGTCTAGCGACTACGAGCAGTACTTC
>TRBV20-1|TRBJ1-4|-|-
CSANSPTNEKLFF
TGCAGTGCTAACAGCCCAACTAATGAAAAACTGTTTTTT
>TRBV18|TRBJ1-5|-|-
CASSPPGSRNQPQHF
TGTGCCAGCTCACCACCGGGTTCACGCAATCAGCCCCAGCATTTT
>TRBV7-8|TRBJ2-1|-|TRBD2
CASSLFRAGLGTYNEQFF
TGTGCCAGCAGCCTATTCAGAGCGGGACTAGGTACCTACAATGAGCAGTTCTTC
>TRBV3-1|TRBJ1-5|few|-
CASSQGTGMQPQHF
TGTGCCAGCAGCCAAGGGACGGGAATGCAGCCCCAGCATTTT
>TRBV5-1|TRBJ2-3|-|TRBD2
CASSLRPSGSTDTQYF
TGCGCCAGCAGCTTGAGGCCTAGCGGGAGCACAGATACGCAGTATTTT
>TRBV20-1|TRBJ2-3|many|-
CSARVSAGTQYF
TGCAGTGCTAGAGTGAGCGCGGGTACGCAGTATTTT
>TRBV7-2|TRBJ1-2|few|-
CASSLDAGPYGYTF
TGTGCCAGCAGCTTAGACGCAGGGCCCTATGGCTACACCTTC
>TRBV7-2|TRBJ2-1|many|-
CASSPRALSREQFF
TGTGCCAGCAGCCCCCGGGCCCTTTCCAGGGAGCAGTTCTTC
>TRBV5-6|TRBJ1-1|-|TRBD1
CASSFATGWTEAFF
TGTGCCAGCAGCTTCGCGACAGGGTGGACTGAAGCTTTCTTT
>TRBV2|TRBJ2-5|few|-
CASILKGEETQYF
TGTGCCAGCATCTTGAAGGGGGAAGAGACCCAGTACTTC
>TRBV21-1|TRBJ2-1|-|-
CASKFRTGSIDEQFF
TGTGCCAGCAAATTTCGGACAGGGTCGATCGATGAGCAGTTCTTC
>TRBV19|TRBJ2-7|-|-
CASSLKPSYEQYF
TGTGCCAGTAGCCTTAAACCGTCCTACGAGCAGTACTTC
>TRBV5-4|TRBJ2-5|-|-
CASSLLGAPNKQYF
TGTGCCAGCAGCTTGTTGGGGGCGCCGAATAAGCAGTACTTC
>TRBV10-3|TRBJ2-7|-|-
CAIAVSNGEQYF
TGTGCCATCGCCGTTTCTAACGGCGAGCAGTACTTC
>TRBV4-3|TRBJ2-7|few|TRBD2
CASSHRTSGPGNEQYF
TGCGCCAGCAGCCACCGCACTAGCGGCCCAGGCAACGAGCAGTACTTC
>TRBV4-1|TRBJ2-3|once|TRBD2
CASSEYPSGLTDTQYF
TGCGCCAGCAGCGAATATCCTAGCGGACTCACAGATACGCAGTATTTT
>TRBV24-1|TRBJ2-3|many|-
CATSDLRWGDTQYF
TGTGCCACCAGTGATTTGCGGTGGGGAGATACGCAGTATTTT
>TRBV24-1|TRBJ2-1|-|-
CATSELLFNEQFF
TGTGCCACCAGTGAATTGTTATTCAATGAGCAGTTCTTC
>TRBV12-3/TRBV12-4|TRBJ2-7|few|TRBD2
CASSSGTSPIADEQYF
TGTGCCAGCAGTTCCGGGACTAGCCCCATCGCAGACGAGCAGTACTTC
>TRBV6-5|TRBJ2-1|-|TRBD2
CASSYNGLAGGYQFF
TGTGCCAGCAGTTACAATGGGCTAGCGGGAGGATACCAGTTCTTC
>TRBV7-8|TRBJ2-2|many|TRBD1
CASSLSDRRYTGELFF
TGTGCCAGCAGCCTTTCGGACAGGCGATACACCGGGGAGCTGTTTTTT
>TRBV4-2|TRBJ2-7|-|TRBD2
CASSQDGAGVYEQYF
TGTGCCAGCAGCCAAGATGGGGCGGGAGTCTACGAGCAGTACTTC
>TRBV6-5|TRBJ1-1|-|-
CASKPGQTNTEAFF
TGTGCCAGCAAACCTGGACAGACGAACACTGAAGCTTTCTTT
>TRBV7-6|TRBJ2-2|-|-
CASSPAAPNTGELFF
TGTGCCAGCAGCCCGGCGGCGCCGAACACCGGGGAGCTGTTTTTT